This TCR beta chain is drawn from a study of blood T cells in healthy people across ages. The length of the CDR3 is 14 residues. CDR1 and CDR2 (germline): SGHRS, YFSETQ. With 2 bases removed from V and 3 bases from J, the gap between germline ends came to 9 bases. Using a J-beta primer mix together with a sample-barcoded 5' primer, a second PCR was run for about 6 to 11 cycles. TCRdb analysed the 5' RACE reads with MiXCR anew, one entry per CDR3 protein. This table holds 500,000 to 600,000 distinct CDR3 sequences, 27% found once. This clonotype was counted between two and nine times. The rearrangement links TRBV5-1 to TRBJ2-1; tentatively, D is TRBD2 (6 bases). The sample taken for sequencing was blood. The TCR was taken from a woman in her sixties or seventies in good health. CDR3 coding DNA: TGCGCCAGCAGCTTAAGGGACTTCTACAATGAGCAGTTCTTC. This encodes CASSLRDFYNEQFF. Together with reference TRBV5-1 and TRBJ2-1, the CDR3 gives the full variable domain: KAGVTQTPRYLIKTRGQQVTLSCSPISGHRSVSWYQQTPGQGLQFLFEYFSETQRNKGNFPGRFSGRQFSNSRSEMNVSTLELGDSALYLCASSLRDFYNEQFFGPGTRLTVL.